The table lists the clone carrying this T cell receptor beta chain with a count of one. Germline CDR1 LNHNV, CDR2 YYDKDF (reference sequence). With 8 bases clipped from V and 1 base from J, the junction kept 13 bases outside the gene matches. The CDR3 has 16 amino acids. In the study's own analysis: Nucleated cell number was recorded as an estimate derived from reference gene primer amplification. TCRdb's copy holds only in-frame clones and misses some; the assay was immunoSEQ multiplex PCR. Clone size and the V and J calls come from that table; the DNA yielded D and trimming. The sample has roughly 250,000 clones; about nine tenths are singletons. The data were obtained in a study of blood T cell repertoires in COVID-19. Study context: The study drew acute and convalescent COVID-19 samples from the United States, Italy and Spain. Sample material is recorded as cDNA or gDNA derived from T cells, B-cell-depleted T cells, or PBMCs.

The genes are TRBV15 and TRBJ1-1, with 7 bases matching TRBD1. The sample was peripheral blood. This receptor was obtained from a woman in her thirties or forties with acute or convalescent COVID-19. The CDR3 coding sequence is TGTGCCACCCGAGCAGATCGGGGACAGAAGAACACTGAAGCTTTCTTT. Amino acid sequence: CATRADRGQKNTEAFF.